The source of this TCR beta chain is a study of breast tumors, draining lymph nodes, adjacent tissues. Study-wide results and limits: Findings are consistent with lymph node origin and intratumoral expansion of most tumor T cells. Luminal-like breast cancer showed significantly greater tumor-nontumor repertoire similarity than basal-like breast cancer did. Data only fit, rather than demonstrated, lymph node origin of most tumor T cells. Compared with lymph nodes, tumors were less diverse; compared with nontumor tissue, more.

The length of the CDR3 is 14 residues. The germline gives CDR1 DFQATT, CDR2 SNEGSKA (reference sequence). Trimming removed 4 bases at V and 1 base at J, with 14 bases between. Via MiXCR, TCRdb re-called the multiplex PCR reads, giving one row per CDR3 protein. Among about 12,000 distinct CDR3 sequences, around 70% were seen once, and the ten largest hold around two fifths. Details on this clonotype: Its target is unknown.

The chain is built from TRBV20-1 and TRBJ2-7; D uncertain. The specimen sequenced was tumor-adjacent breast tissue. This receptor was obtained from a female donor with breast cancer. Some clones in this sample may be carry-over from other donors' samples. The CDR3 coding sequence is TGCAGTGCTAAAGGGCCTCGTGGTTCCTACGAGCAGTACTTC. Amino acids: CSAKGPRGSYEQYF.